Listed below are T cell receptor beta chains from one sample, sequenced in a study of blood T cell repertoires in COVID-19. The method was immunoSEQ multiplex PCR; TCRdb's version includes in-frame clones alone and lacks a portion of them. The sample lists some 290,000 clones, about 90% seen once, with roughly 10% in the top ten. Sequencing input: PBMCs or T cells enriched from blood (not recorded which). These receptors came from a woman aged 25 to 39 who had recovered from COVID-19. Both conserved end residues are part of each CDR3. D genes are given only for firm matches. Clone sizes are given selectively: once, few, many, or a class where the clone is expanded.

size	D	J	V	DNA	CDR3
NA	TRBD1	TRBJ1-1	TRBV11-2	TGTGCCAGCAGCTTGGGCATTAATCAGGGGGACCCCGGGAACACTGAAGCTTTCTTT	CASSLGINQGDPGNTEAFF
NA	TRBD2	TRBJ2-1	TRBV10-3	TGTGCCATCAGTGAGTCGAAGCGGGAGGGGTACAATGAGCAGTTCTTC	CAISESKREGYNEQFF
NA	NA	TRBJ1-1	TRBV19	TGTGCCAGTACTTTAATAAAGAACACTGAAGCTTTCTTT	CASTLIKNTEAFF
NA	TRBD2	TRBJ2-2	TRBV4-2	TGTGCCAGCAGCCAGAGACTAGCGGGAGCCGTCACCGGGGAGCTGTTTTTT	CASSQRLAGAVTGELFF
NA	TRBD1	TRBJ1-4	TRBV18	TGTGCCAGCTCATCCCAGGGGGCAACTAATGAAAAACTGTTTTTT	CASSSQGATNEKLFF
NA	NA	TRBJ1-5	TRBV7-9	TGTGCCAGCAGTTCCAAAGAGAGCAATCAGCCCCAGCATTTT	CASSSKESNQPQHF
few	NA	TRBJ2-7	TRBV7-6	TGTGCCAGCAGCTTAGCCCCTGAGACCTACGAGCAGTACTTC	CASSLAPETYEQYF
NA	NA	TRBJ1-2	TRBV28	TGTGCCAGCACCGGCGCCGGGACAAAAAACTATGGCTACACCTTC	CASTGAGTKNYGYTF
NA	TRBD1	TRBJ1-5	TRBV30	TGTGCCTGGAGTGTTAAGCGGCAGGGGGGCGCCTATAGCAATCAGCCCCAGCATTTT	CAWSVKRQGGAYSNQPQHF
NA	TRBD2	TRBJ2-3	TRBV30	TGTGCCTGGACCCCCGGACTAGCGCGAAGCACAGATACGCAGTATTTT	CAWTPGLARSTDTQYF
NA	TRBD1	TRBJ2-7	TRBV2	TGTGCCAGCAGTGGACAGGGGGTTCCCTACGAGCAGTACTTC	CASSGQGVPYEQYF
NA	TRBD1	TRBJ2-7	TRBV18	TGTGCCAGCTCACCCCCCACCGGACAGACAGGGAGCGAGCAGTACTTC	CASSPPTGQTGSEQYF
NA	NA	TRBJ2-3	TRBV2	TGTGCCAGCAGTGAATGGACAGACAACGGAGATACGCAGTATTTT	CASSEWTDNGDTQYF
NA	NA	TRBJ2-2	TRBV19	TGTGCCAGTCGCCGGGACATTGGAAGGGGGACCGGGGAGCTGTTTTTT	CASRRDIGRGTGELFF
NA	NA	TRBJ2-2	TRBV5-1	TGCGCCAGCAGCCCTAATCCGGGACAGAACACCGGGGAGCTGTTTTTT	CASSPNPGQNTGELFF
NA	NA	TRBJ2-7	TRBV11-3	TGTGCCAGCAGCTTAGATCCCAGTTACGAGCAGTACTTC	CASSLDPSYEQYF
NA	TRBD1	TRBJ1-1	TRBV9	TGTGCCAGCAGCGTAGGCCGACAGGGACGTGCTGAAGCTTTCTTT	CASSVGRQGRAEAFF
NA	NA	TRBJ1-1	TRBV18	TGTGCCAGCTCCCCCCTCAGGGACACTGAAGCTTTCTTT	CASSPLRDTEAFF
NA	TRBD2	TRBJ2-1	TRBV7-2	TGTGCCAGCAGTAAGCGGCGGGAGATCTACAATGAGCAGTTCTTC	CASSKRREIYNEQFF
NA	NA	TRBJ2-2	TRBV5-1	TGCGCCAGCAGCTTGGATGGATCCAGGGGAGTGAACACCGGGGAGCTGTTTTTT	CASSLDGSRGVNTGELFF
NA	NA	TRBJ2-3	TRBV10-3	TGTGCCATCAGTGACTTCCCTCGACAGTCAGATACGCAGTATTTT	CAISDFPRQSDTQYF
NA	TRBD1	TRBJ1-6	TRBV7-9	TGTGCCAGCAGCCCGGGGACAGACTATAATTCACCCCTCCACTTT	CASSPGTDYNSPLHF
NA	TRBD1	TRBJ1-4	TRBV2	TGTGCCAGCTCAGAGACAGGGCTAACAACTAATGAAAAACTGTTTTTT	CASSETGLTTNEKLFF
NA	NA	TRBJ2-5	TRBV3-1/TRBV3-2	TGTGCCAGCAGCCAAGATGTGGCCCAGTCCCAAGAGACCCAGTACTTC	CASSQDVAQSQETQYF
NA	TRBD1	TRBJ1-5	TRBV28	TGTGCCAGCAGTGCTCGGACAGGGTTGAGACAGCCCCAGCATTTT	CASSARTGLRQPQHF
NA	NA	TRBJ1-1	TRBV5-1	TGCGCCAGCAGCCCCCTAGGATCTATGAACACTGAAGCTTTCTTT	CASSPLGSMNTEAFF
NA	NA	TRBJ1-2	TRBV28	TGTGCCACCCAAAACAGTCGGGGCTACACCTTC	CATQNSRGYTF
few	TRBD1	TRBJ2-3	TRBV24-1	TGTGCCACCAGTCAAACAGGGGATAGCACAGATACGCAGTATTTT	CATSQTGDSTDTQYF
NA	NA	TRBJ2-7	TRBV5-1	TGCGCCAGCAGCTCTACGACAGGCGATTACTCCTACGAGCAGTACTTC	CASSSTTGDYSYEQYF
NA	TRBD2	TRBJ2-3	TRBV14	TGTGCCAGCAGCCAAAGGGATCTAGCGGGAGGCCGTACAGATACGCAGTATTTT	CASSQRDLAGGRTDTQYF